The sequence of this T cell receptor beta chain was determined in a study of blood T cell repertoires in COVID-19. Across the whole study: The study drew acute and convalescent COVID-19 samples from the United States, Italy and Spain. PBMCs, B-cell-depleted T cells, or T cells provided the cDNA or gDNA that made up the material.

As originally analysed: Amplification of reference gene primers provided the estimated nucleated cell counts. The repertoire was sequenced with immunoSEQ multiplex PCR; TCRdb's copy has only in-frame clones and lacks some. V, J and clone size are taken as reported in that table, and D and trimming were inferred from the DNA itself. Of roughly 230,000 clones listed, about four fifths are singletons. V shed 0 bases, J shed 4 bases, and the junction held 16 bases outside the gene matches. CDR1 and CDR2 (germline): MGHRA, YSYEKL. CDR3 length: 19 amino acids. What the recovered Cohort 3 donors had was two negative PCRs, clearance, or symptom resolution.

The receptor was isolated from a woman aged 55-69 years who had recovered from COVID-19. The sequenced sample was PBMCs or T cells enriched from blood (not recorded which). V gene TRBV4-1 combines with J gene TRBJ2-3, with 7 bases fitting TRBD1. This CDR3 is CASSQDLLSPGQRADTQYF. DNA of the CDR3: TGCGCCAGCAGCCAAGATCTTCTATCGCCGGGACAGAGGGCAGATACGCAGTATTTT.